This record looks at one TCR beta chain sequence and its context. Its antigen is still unknown. PCR amplification relied on 60 Vbeta primers (plus 13 Jbeta primers). Original methodology: In a later analysis, the count reached some 83 million unique TCR beta chains, with 10 million to 14 million shared. The table came from immunoSEQ multiplex PCR; TCRdb's copy has only in-frame clones and leaves some out. The V and J calls and clone size come from that table; D and trimming were worked out from the DNA. The data contain about 89,000 clones, approximately 79% of them seen just once; the ten biggest clones take up approximately 3%. This record belongs to a study of cytomegalovirus exposure and HLA in healthy donors. Study-level findings and limits: With high specificity and sensitivity, the classifier reportedly diagnosed cytomegalovirus status. Later analysis identified around 15,000 TCR beta sequences associated with HLA alleles, using a false discovery rate threshold of 0.05.

V shed 6 bases and J 2 bases; nucleotides not matched to a gene: 4. There are 15 residues in the CDR3. The V gene's germline CDR1 is WSHSY and CDR2 SAAADI. The sample consisted of PBMCs. The gene calls are TRBV10-2 and TRBJ1-5; TRBD1 matches at 10 bases. The origin of this receptor is a man aged 25 to 45 in good health and CMV-seronegative. For the CDR3, the DNA is TGCGCCAGCAGCCTCGGGACAGGGGGCAATCAGCCCCAGCATTTT. This sequence encodes CASSLGTGGNQPQHF.